This passage covers 23 T cell receptor beta chains from one sample sequenced in a study of T cells in Graves' hyperthyroidism and ophthalmopathy. From RNA transcripts, TCR beta CDR3 regions were amplified. Primed by the HTBI set, a first-round RT-PCR was run on the TCR CDR3. TCRdb itself ran the multiplex PCR reads through MiXCR, one entry per CDR3 protein. The repertoire has around 350,000 distinct CDR3 sequences, roughly 15% of them found once; the top ten carry around 20%. Sequenced input: blood. The receptors were sampled from a woman under 40 with Graves' ophthalmopathy.

The V gene is TRBV6-5, the J gene TRBJ2-3; D gene uncertain. Germline V CDR1 and CDR2: MNHEY, SVGAGI. Trimming took off 3 bases at V and 8 bases at J, with 15 bases between the two ends. This CDR3 has 14 amino acids. DNA of the CDR3: TGTGCCAGCAGTTATATGGTGGGCCTAGGTACGCAGTATTTT. Residues: CASSYMVGLGTQYF.

The CDR3 DNA reads TGTGCCAGTAGTACCAACAGGGGATCGGCTGAAGCTTTCTTT. Translation gives CASSTNRGSAEAFF. The rearrangement links TRBV19 to TRBJ1-1; 7 nucleotides align to TRBD1. Germline V gene lookup returns CDR1 LNHDA and CDR2 SQIVND (reference sequence). The junction had 8 bases not matched to a gene; V was cut back by 4 bases and J by 6 bases. CDR3 size: 14 residues.

The chain is built from TRBV19 and TRBJ1-5; maybe TRBD1 (6 bases). The germline gives CDR1 LNHDA, CDR2 SQIVND (reference sequence). V lost 9 bases and J 0 bases, leaving 15 bases between the germline ends. CDR3 size: 15 residues. The DNA of the CDR3 is TGTGCCAGCTGGGAAGGGGGTTATAGCAATCAGCCCCAGCATTTT. Translating it yields CASWEGGYSNQPQHF.

This clonotype was seen repeatedly, ten times or more. The gene calls are TRBV6-1 and TRBJ1-1, with 7 bases identical to TRBD1. V trimming: 5 bases; J trimming: 6 bases; junction bases outside the gene matches: 6. The CDR3 has 13 amino acids. The V gene's germline CDR1 is MNHNS and CDR2 SASEGT. The CDR3, as DNA: TGTGCCAGCAGTTATTTGGGACAGTCTGAAGCTTTCTTT. Amino acids: CASSYLGQSEAFF.

This clonotype was observed a handful of times. J is TRBJ1-6 and V is TRBV20-1; 12 bases fit TRBD1. The length of the CDR3 is 17 residues. CDR1 is DFQATT and CDR2 is SNEGSKA in the germline V gene (reference sequence). The J segment lost 0 bases and the V segment lost 5 bases, leaving 5 bases of the junction unmatched. In DNA form, the CDR3 reads TGCAGTGCTCTCGGGACAGGGGGCAGCTCCTATAATTCACCCCTCCACTTT. Translating gives CSALGTGGSSYNSPLHF.

This clonotype was detected a few times. V and J are TRBV19 and TRBJ1-5, with 10 bases fitting TRBD1. The CDR3 spans 20 residues. J was trimmed by 4 bases and V by 2 bases; bases with no gene match: 17. Germline CDR1 is LNHDA and CDR2 is SQIVND (reference sequence). The chain's CDR3 is CASSITEALGTGDLNQPQHF. The CDR3, as DNA: TGTGCCAGTAGTATAACGGAAGCCCTCGGGACAGGGGATCTGAATCAGCCCCAGCATTTT.

This clonotype was found many times. The gene calls are TRBV18 and TRBJ2-1, with D hard to call. The CDR3 covers 11 residues. Trimming stripped 5 bases from V and 9 bases from J, with 8 bases between. Germline CDR1 KGHSH, CDR2 LQKENI. In DNA, the CDR3 is TGTGCCAGCTCAAGACCGGGTGAGCAGTTCTTC. Protein product: CASSRPGEQFF.

This clonotype showed up many times. The chain joins TRBV12-3 or TRBV12-4 to TRBJ2-1; TRBD2 matches 14 bases. After removal of 3 bases from V and 10 bases from J, the junction contained 5 bases not matched to a gene. The CDR3 loop spans 15 amino acids. CDR3 sequence: CASSLTSGGAREQFF. The DNA for the CDR3 is TGTGCCAGCAGTTTGACTAGCGGGGGGGCACGGGAGCAGTTCTTC.

This clonotype showed up many times. The chain couples TRBV12-3 or TRBV12-4 to TRBJ1-2; 9 bases line up with TRBD1. The J segment lost 0 bases and the V segment lost 6 bases, leaving 8 bases of the junction unmatched. This CDR3 comprises 16 residues. CDR3 in amino acids: CASRLGTGGSNYGYTF. CDR3 bases: TGTGCCAGCAGACTGGGAACAGGGGGCTCTAACTATGGCTACACCTTC.

Only a few counts were recorded for this clonotype. This rearrangement joins TRBV10-3 to TRBJ1-1, with a tentative D call TRBD1 (6 bases). V dropped 10 bases and J dropped 3 bases, with 15 bases sitting between them. The CDR3 runs 13 residues. Germline values: CDR1 ENHRY, CDR2 SYGVKD. DNA of the CDR3: TGTGCCACCTTACAGGGCTTGGACACTGAAGCTTTCTTT. Translated: CATLQGLDTEAFF.

V gene TRBV6-1 combines with J gene TRBJ1-1, with D possibly being TRBD1 (5 bases). Germline V lookup: CDR1 MNHNS, CDR2 SASEGT. Trimming shortened V by 5 bases and J by 4 bases, and 29 bases separated the two germline ends. The CDR3 has 19 residues. The CDR3 protein is CASSQGRGAKKARRTEAFF. As DNA, the CDR3 is TGTGCCAGCAGTCAGGGCAGAGGAGCAAAGAAAGCCCGGCGCACTGAAGCTTTCTTT.

This clonotype was seen a handful of times. The chain recombines TRBV5-4 with TRBJ2-3, with 12 positions matching TRBD2. CDR1 and CDR2 (germline): SGHNT, YYREEE (reference sequence). Trimming at V came to 0 bases and at J to 3 bases, leaving 5 bases not matched to a gene. The CDR3 runs 17 residues. CDR3 sequence reads: CASSLGLAGGRTDTQYF. The CDR3 region has the DNA TGTGCCAGCAGCTTGGGGCTAGCGGGGGGGAGGACAGATACGCAGTATTTT.

This clonotype was seen repeatedly, ten times or more. The chain employs TRBV7-9 and TRBJ1-1; D is uncertain. Germline CDR1 SEHNR, CDR2 FQNEAQ (reference sequence). With 5 bases removed from V and 10 bases from J, the gap between germline ends came to 17 bases. The CDR3 extends over 13 amino acids. DNA of the CDR3: TGTGCCAGCAGCGACACCCCCGATTTGGGAGCTTTCTTT. It specifies CASSDTPDLGAFF.

At least ten counts were recorded for this clonotype. The chain joins TRBV3-1 to TRBJ2-3, with D perhaps given as TRBD1 or TRBD2 (5 bases each). Germline V gene data show CDR1 as LGHDT and CDR2 as YNNKEL (reference sequence). The V end was cut by 2 bases, the J end by 0 bases, with 12 bases between. This CDR3 contains 16 residues. CDR3 amino acids: CASSQTGTRSTDTQYF. Written as DNA, the CDR3 is TGTGCCAGCAGCCAAACCGGGACGAGAAGCACAGATACGCAGTATTTT.

The gene calls are TRBV7-8 and TRBJ1-3; D remains unclear. The CDR3 totals 15 residues. Trimming shortened V by 2 bases and J by 1 base, and 9 bases separated the two germline ends. CDR1 is SGHVS, CDR2 FQNEAQ, per germline. In nucleotides, the CDR3 is TGTGCCAGCAGCTTATCCTCCGCGTCTGGAAACACCATATATTTT. It translates to CASSLSSASGNTIYF.

The sample holds a few counts of this clonotype. A read error may be the cause here, since a much bigger clone is one base away. The chain has TRBV12-3 or TRBV12-4 and TRBJ1-4; no reliable D call. The ends were cut back, 5 bases at V and 8 bases at J, with 15 bases in the middle. The CDR3 is 14 residues long. CDR3 sequence (DNA): TGTGCCAGCAGTGCGGACTTTCTAACGGAAAAACTGTTTTTT. This gives the protein CASSADFLTEKLFF.

This clonotype was observed a few times. The CDR3 protein is CASSISRSRGNQPQHF. The CDR3 coding sequence is TGTGCCAGTAGTATCTCTCGGAGTCGGGGTAATCAGCCCCAGCATTTT. The chain carries TRBV19 and TRBJ1-5; no clear D gene. The CDR3 is 16 amino acids. V was pared by 3 bases and J by 4 bases, with 16 bases between. CDR1 and CDR2 from the germline V gene are LNHDA and SQIVND (reference sequence). Full variable domain (missing parts from reference TRBV19 and TRBJ1-5): DGGITQSPKYLFRKEGQNVTLSCEQNLNHDAMYWYRQDPGQGLRLIYYSQIVNDFQKGDIAEGYSVSREKKESFPLTVTSAQKNPTAFYLCASSISRSRGNQPQHFGDGTRLSIL.

The sample holds many counts of this clonotype. The chain uses TRBV27 and TRBJ2-1; D gene ambiguous. Trimming cost V 3 bases and J 4 bases, with 13 bases left between them. The CDR3 contains 15 residues. CDR1 is MNHEY and CDR2 is SMNVEV in the germline V gene (reference sequence). CDR3 sequence (DNA): TGTGCCAGCAGTTTCTACCAGAATACTTACAATGAGCAGTTCTTC. Its protein is CASSFYQNTYNEQFF.

There are many counts of this clonotype. The V call is TRBV11-2, the J call TRBJ2-3; no definite D call. V was cut by 5 bases and J by 0 bases, with 27 bases left in between. Germline V lookup: CDR1 SGHAT, CDR2 FQNNGV. CDR3 length equals 20 residues. In nucleotides, the CDR3 is TGTGCCAGCAGCCCCGACTTCCGCCTCGGGTGGCCCTCCAGCACAGATACGCAGTATTTT. This gives the protein CASSPDFRLGWPSSTDTQYF.

This clonotype has ten or more counts. V gene TRBV5-1 combines with J gene TRBJ2-1; 7 bases map to TRBD1. Germline V gene data show CDR1 as SGHRS and CDR2 as YFSETQ. J gave up 2 bases and V 7 bases, and 12 bases lay outside the gene matches. The CDR3 runs to 16 residues. CDR3 DNA: TGCGCCAGCCGCACGGGTGCAGGGGGAGCCTACAATGAGCAGTTCTTC. Its protein is CASRTGAGGAYNEQFF.

This clonotype appeared many times. The gene calls are TRBV24-1 and TRBJ2-3; possible D gene TRBD2, 5 bases. The V gene's germline CDR1 is KGHDR and CDR2 SFDVKD. The CDR3 extends over 15 amino acids. The ends were cut back, 5 bases at V and 5 bases at J, with 16 bases in the middle. The CDR3 DNA sequence: TGTGCCACCAGTGGGGCCATTCGAGGAGGAGATACGCAGTATTTT. It specifies CATSGAIRGGDTQYF.

The chain combines TRBV5-1 with TRBJ2-7; D uncertain. Per the germline V gene, CDR1 is SGHRS and CDR2 is YFSETQ. The CDR3 covers 16 residues. V was clipped by 4 bases and J by 1 base, with 18 bases between them. The CDR3 protein is CASSPSITIGSYEQYF. CDR3 coding DNA: TGCGCCAGCAGCCCTTCAATTACTATTGGGTCCTACGAGCAGTACTTC.

This clonotype was observed at least ten times. V and J are TRBV6-1 and TRBJ1-1; TRBD1 matches at 8 bases. Germline values: CDR1 MNHNS, CDR2 SASEGT. The length of the CDR3 is 12 residues. The trim removed 5 bases at V and 11 bases at J, leaving 7 bases unmatched. The CDR3 DNA is TGTGCCAGCAGTCAACAGGGGGTTGGGGCTTTCTTT. Protein product: CASSQQGVGAFF.